This TCR beta chain came from a study of blood T cell repertoires in COVID-19. Across the whole study: COVID-19 samples, acute and convalescent, were from the United States, Italy and Spain. In each case, the material was cDNA or gDNA derived from T cells, B-cell-depleted T cells, or PBMCs.

CDR3 size: 15 residues. The V gene's germline CDR1 is SGHTA and CDR2 FQGTGA. V was pared by 7 bases and J by 4 bases, with 17 bases between. Clones were read by immunoSEQ multiplex PCR, and TCRdb kept only the in-frame ones, dropping some. The data show about 300,000 clones, 90% seen once. Residents of about two dozen US areas, aged about 18 to 95 years, made up the participants. Grouping used clinical history reported by participants in a survey and questionnaire. The chain couples TRBV7-3 to TRBJ1-3; maybe TRBD1 (6 bases). This receptor was obtained from a woman between 18 and 29 years old with acute COVID-19. Sequencing was performed on PBMCs or T cells enriched from blood (not recorded which). CDR3 nucleotides: TGTGCCAGCACACCTGGACAGAACTCCGGAAACACCATATATTTT. The encoded protein is CASTPGQNSGNTIYF.